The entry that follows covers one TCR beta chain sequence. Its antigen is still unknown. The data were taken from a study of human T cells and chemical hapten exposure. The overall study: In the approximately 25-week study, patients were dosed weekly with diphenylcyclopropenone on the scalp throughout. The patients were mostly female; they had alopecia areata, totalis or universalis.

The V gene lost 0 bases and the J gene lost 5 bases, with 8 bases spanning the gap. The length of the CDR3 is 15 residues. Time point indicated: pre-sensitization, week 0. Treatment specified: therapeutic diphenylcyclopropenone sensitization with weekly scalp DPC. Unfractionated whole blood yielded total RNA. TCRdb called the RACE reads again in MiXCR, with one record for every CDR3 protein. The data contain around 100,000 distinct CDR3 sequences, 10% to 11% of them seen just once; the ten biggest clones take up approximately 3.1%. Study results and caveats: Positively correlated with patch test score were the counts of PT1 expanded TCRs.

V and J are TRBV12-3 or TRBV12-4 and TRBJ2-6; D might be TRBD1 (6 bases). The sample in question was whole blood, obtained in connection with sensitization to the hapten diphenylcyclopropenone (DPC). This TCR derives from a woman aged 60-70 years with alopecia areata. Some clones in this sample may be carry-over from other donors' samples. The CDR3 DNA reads TGTGCCAGCAGTTTAGCAGGGGGTAGGGCCAACGTCCTGACTTTC. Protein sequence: CASSLAGGRANVLTF.